The 10 T cell receptor beta chains given below trace back to one sample, sequenced in a study of T cells in women clearing cervical HPV infection. Generated by immunoSEQ multiplex PCR, the TCRdb table keeps only in-frame clones and is missing some. This repertoire includes tens of thousands of clones. Sequenced input: blood buffy coat. These receptors all come from a woman between 18 and 69 years old with a cervical HPV16 infection that either progressed to CIN3+ or cleared (not recorded which).

On this clone: The read gets to within 3 residues of the CDR3 end, and the germline J gene fills in the rest. The chain carries TRBV6-2 or TRBV6-3 and TRBJ2-3; weak D call: TRBD1 (5 bases). CDR1 is MNHEY, CDR2 SVGEGT, per germline. The CDR3 runs 13 residues. CDR3 DNA, as far as it was read: TGTGCCAGCAGTTATCAGGGCGGAGAGACG. It translates to CASSYQGGET. The complete CDR3 protein is CASSYQGGETQYF.

Comment on this clone: Read data end 3 residues before the CDR3 end; the end is taken from the germline J gene. This rearrangement joins TRBV14 to TRBJ2-5; D may be TRBD1 (6 bases). The V and J ends lost 0 bases and 2 bases respectively, with 13 bases between them. Per germline, CDR1 SGHDN and CDR2 FVKESK. The CDR3 totals 16 residues. CDR3: CASSQDLSQGQETQYF. Incomplete CDR3 DNA: TGTGCCAGCAGCCAAGATTTAAGCCAGGGGCAAGAGACC. The full variable domain, rest sourced from reference TRBV14 and TRBJ2-5, is EAGVTQFPSHSVIEKGQTVTLRCDPISGHDNLYWYRRVMGKEIKFLLHFVKESKQDESGMPNNRFLAERTGGTYSTLKVQPAELEDSGVYFCASSQDLSQGQETQYFGPGTRLLVL.

Turning to this clone: The read comes to an end 3 residues before the CDR3 does, leaving the germline J gene to fill in the end. Within the sample, other DNA sequences also encode this same CDR3. The genes are TRBV7-2 and TRBJ2-5; 10 positions agree with TRBD2. Germline V CDR1 and CDR2: SGHTA, FQGNSA. V was clipped by 6 bases and J by 5 bases; unmatched bases: 9. The CDR3 has 15 amino acids. This CDR3 reads CASSLYSGGMETQYF. CDR3 DNA, as far as it was read: TGTGCCAGCAGTTTATATAGCGGGGGGATGGAGACC.

To note about this clone: The read finishes 3 residues shy of the CDR3 end, and the germline J gene is used to complete it. The rearrangement uses TRBV11-2 and TRBJ2-3; D call uncertain. The CDR3 extends over 12 amino acids. Trimming cost V 0 bases and J 4 bases, with 2 bases left between them. Germline values: CDR1 SGHAT, CDR2 FQNNGV. The sequenced CDR3 bases are TGTGCCAGCAGCTTAGACTCAGATACG. Translating gives CASSLDSDT. The full CDR3 is CASSLDSDTQYF.

Of note for this clone: The CDR3 end is not reached by the read, which stops 3 residues before it; the germline J gene fills it in. The chain recombines TRBV4-1 with TRBJ2-3; either TRBD1 or TRBD2 may supply D (5 bases each). Deletions cut 1 base from V and 6 bases from J, with 14 bases between. Germline CDR1 reads MGHRA; CDR2 reads YSYEKL. This CDR3 has 15 amino acids. The CDR3 sequence is CASSQGTGEGDTQYF. The CDR3 bases that were read are TGCGCCAGCAGCCAAGGAACAGGAGAGGGGGATACG.

As to this clone: The CDR3 end is not reached by the read, which stops 3 residues before it; the germline J gene fills it in. The chain links TRBV30 to TRBJ1-2, with 7 bases aligning to TRBD1. The J segment lost 4 bases and the V segment lost 2 bases, leaving 4 bases of the junction unmatched. Germline lookup yields CDR1 GTSNPN and CDR2 SVGIG (reference sequence). This CDR3 spans 13 amino acids. The sequenced CDR3 bases are TGTGCCTGGAGTCGGGGACAGTCCTATGGC. Encoded protein: CAWSRGQSYG. The full CDR3 protein reads CAWSRGQSYGYTF. Supplemented by reference TRBV30 and TRBJ1-2, the full variable domain reads SQTIHQWPATLVQPVGSPLSLECTVEGTSNPNLYWYRQAAGRGLQLLFYSVGIGQISSEVPQNLSASRPQDRQFILSSKKLLLSDSGFYLCAWSRGQSYGYTFGSGTRLTVV.

On this clone itself: The read halts 3 residues ahead of the CDR3 end, with the missing end drawn from the germline J gene. V is TRBV19 and J is TRBJ2-1, with 9 positions matching TRBD2. Germline V gene lookup returns CDR1 LNHDA and CDR2 SQIVND (reference sequence). CDR3 length: 16 residues. With V trimmed by 5 bases and J by 3 bases, 8 bases remained unmatched. The CDR3 DNA, read in part, is TGTGCCAGTAGTGACTTACGGCGGGGGGGCTACAATGAG. Its translation: CASSDLRRGGYNE. The CDR3 as a whole reads CASSDLRRGGYNEQFF.

Details on this clone: The CDR3 goes on 3 residues after the read ends, and that part is filled in from the germline J gene. The chain joins TRBV20-1 to TRBJ2-7, with D tentatively TRBD1 (6 bases). The V end was cut by 1 base, the J end by 0 bases, with 16 bases between. The CDR3 is 16 residues long. The germline V gene encodes CDR1 DFQATT and CDR2 SNEGSKA (reference sequence). The DNA read from the CDR3 is TGCAGTGCTAGAGGACACCCGAGGGGGAGCTCCTACGAG. This translates into CSARGHPRGSSYE. From start to end, the CDR3 is CSARGHPRGSSYEQYF.

A word on this clone: The read ends 3 residues early relative to the CDR3; the germline J gene fills the gap. This sequence joins TRBV7-2 and TRBJ2-7; 7 bases line up with TRBD1. Per the germline V gene, CDR1 is SGHTA and CDR2 is FQGNSA. This CDR3 has 15 residues. Unmatched junction bases numbered 7, after V lost 4 bases and J lost 1 base. The CDR3: CASSYTTGQSYEQYF. Partial CDR3 DNA: TGTGCCAGCAGCTATACCACGGGACAGTCCTACGAG.

Points on this clone: The read ends 3 residues before the CDR3 terminus; that terminus is restored from the germline J gene. The chain carries TRBV2 and TRBJ1-4; TRBD1 might be the D (5 bases). The germline CDR1 and CDR2 sequences are SNHLY and FYNNEI. The CDR3 contains 12 residues. Incomplete CDR3 DNA: TGTGCCAGCAGGGAGGACACGGTCCCA. This codes for CASREDTVP. The whole CDR3 is CASREDTVPLFF.